This T cell receptor (beta chain) was documented in a study of cytomegalovirus exposure and HLA in healthy donors. The wider study: Both the 95 to 150 validation repertoires and the approximately 670 first-cohort repertoires used the same platform, as reported by a later analysis. Study-level points and caveats: Among TCR beta chains, those listed as cytomegalovirus-associated numbered about 160. CMV antigen specificity was confirmed in vitro for a few CMV-associated chains.

This CDR3 region has 13 residues. The germline V and J ends were trimmed by 7 bases and 4 bases, with 14 bases remaining between them. Germline CDR1 is SQVTM and CDR2 is ANQGSEA. Only in-frame clones appear in the TCRdb table, and some are missing; sequencing was by immunoSEQ multiplex PCR. The table lists roughly 240,000 clones, roughly 89% of them singletons. A note on this clone: Its cognate antigen is unknown.

This TCR was recovered from a man aged 18 to 35 in good health and CMV-seronegative. The chain combines TRBV29-1 with TRBJ2-1, with D maybe TRBD1 (6 bases). Sequencing was done on a sample of PBMCs. The CDR3 here is CSAKQGGYNEQFF. The DNA of the CDR3 is TGCAGCGCCAAACAAGGGGGATACAATGAGCAGTTCTTC.